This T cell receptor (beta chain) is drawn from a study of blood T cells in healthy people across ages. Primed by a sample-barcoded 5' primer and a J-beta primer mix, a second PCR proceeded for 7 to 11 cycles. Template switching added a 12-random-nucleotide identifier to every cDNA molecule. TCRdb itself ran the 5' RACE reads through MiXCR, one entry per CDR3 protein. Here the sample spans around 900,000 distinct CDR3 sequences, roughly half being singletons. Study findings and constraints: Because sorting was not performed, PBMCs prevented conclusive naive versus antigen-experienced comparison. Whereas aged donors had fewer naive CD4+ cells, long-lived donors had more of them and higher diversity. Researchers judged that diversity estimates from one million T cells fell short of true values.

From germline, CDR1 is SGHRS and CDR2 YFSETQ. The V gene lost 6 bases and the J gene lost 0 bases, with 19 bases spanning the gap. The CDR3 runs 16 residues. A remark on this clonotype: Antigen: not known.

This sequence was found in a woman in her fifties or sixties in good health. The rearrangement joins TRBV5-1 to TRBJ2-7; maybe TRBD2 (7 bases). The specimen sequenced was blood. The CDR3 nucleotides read TGCGCCAGCACCCGGGGGGCTAGCGGAAGCTCCTACGAGCAGTACTTC. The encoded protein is CASTRGASGSSYEQYF.